The source of this TCR beta chain is a study of T cell changes during pregnancy in multiple sclerosis. This table comes from immunoSEQ multiplex PCR, and its TCRdb copy is limited to in-frame clones, with some not included. The data hold tens of thousands of clones, with more than 85% observed a single time. Source: peripheral blood, taken after pregnancy. The clonotype was recovered from a female donor in good health, enrolled as a control in a pregnancy study.

CDR3 sequence: CASSGGLAGREQFF. CDR3 nucleotide sequence: TGTGCCAGCTCAGGGGGACTAGCGGGAAGGGAGCAGTTCTTC. The J gene is TRBJ2-1, the V gene TRBV18; TRBD2 matches at 13 bases. The trim removed 5 bases at V and 10 bases at J, leaving 5 bases unmatched. The CDR3 extends over 14 amino acids. CDR1 is KGHSH and CDR2 is LQKENI in the germline V gene.